The rows below give T cell receptor beta chains drawn from one sample of a study of PD-1 blockade in classical Hodgkin lymphoma. Profiling relied on immunoSEQ multiplex PCR, and the TCRdb table lists in-frame clones only, not all of them. The sample contains roughly 100,000 clones, around nine tenths of which appear only once. Material: peripheral blood mononuclear cells (PBMCs), obtained before the fourth cycle of nivolumab. These receptors were obtained from a human donor with classical Hodgkin lymphoma. CDR3s include the opening cysteine and the closing phenylalanine or tryptophan. Each record gives: CDR3 protein, CDR3 DNA, clone size, D gene, V gene, J gene. D genes are given only for firm matches. Where a row states a size, it is once, few, many or the class of an expanded clone; other rows omit it.

CDR3aa: CASSVSVDQPQHF; CDR3nt: TGTGCCAGCAGCGTTTCGGTGGATCAGCCCCAGCATTTT; abundance: few; d_gene: -; v_gene: TRBV5-4; j_gene: TRBJ1-5
CDR3aa: CASSIQGAVYGYTF; CDR3nt: TGTGCCAGTAGTATCCAGGGAGCGGTCTATGGCTACACCTTC; abundance: few; d_gene: -; v_gene: TRBV19; j_gene: TRBJ1-2
CDR3aa: CASRESELRNTIYF; CDR3nt: TGTGCCAGCAGAGAGAGCGAACTGCGAAACACCATATATTTT; abundance: -; d_gene: -; v_gene: TRBV2; j_gene: TRBJ1-3
CDR3aa: CASSFRTGDGYTF; CDR3nt: TGCGCCAGCAGCTTCAGGACAGGGGATGGCTACACCTTC; abundance: medium-sized; d_gene: TRBD1; v_gene: TRBV5-1; j_gene: TRBJ1-2
CDR3aa: CASSDRDRQFFF; CDR3nt: TGTGCCAGCAGTGACCGGGACCGTCAATTTTTCTTT; abundance: -; d_gene: -; v_gene: TRBV6-1; j_gene: TRBJ1-1
CDR3aa: CASSAGLHTGELFF; CDR3nt: TGCGCCAGCAGCGCGGGACTCCACACCGGGGAGCTGTTTTTT; abundance: -; d_gene: -; v_gene: TRBV5-1; j_gene: TRBJ2-2
CDR3aa: CASSSLNYNEQFF; CDR3nt: TGTGCCAGCAGCTCTCTAAATTACAATGAGCAGTTCTTC; abundance: few; d_gene: -; v_gene: TRBV7-2; j_gene: TRBJ2-1
CDR3aa: CASSPWTGDDEQYF; CDR3nt: TGCGCCAGCAGCCCCTGGACAGGAGATGACGAGCAGTACTTC; abundance: -; d_gene: TRBD1; v_gene: TRBV5-1; j_gene: TRBJ2-7
CDR3aa: CASSHGGQGDTEAFF; CDR3nt: TGCGCCAGCAGCCACGGGGGACAGGGTGATACTGAAGCTTTCTTT; abundance: -; d_gene: TRBD1; v_gene: TRBV4-1; j_gene: TRBJ1-1
CDR3aa: CASSQEDSYEQYF; CDR3nt: TGTGCCAGCAGCCAAGAGGACTCCTACGAGCAGTACTTC; abundance: -; d_gene: -; v_gene: TRBV4-2; j_gene: TRBJ2-7
CDR3aa: CASSLQPGTSGSYEQYF; CDR3nt: TGTGCCAGCAGCCTCCAACCCGGGACTAGCGGATCCTACGAGCAGTACTTC; abundance: -; d_gene: TRBD2; v_gene: TRBV7-6; j_gene: TRBJ2-7
CDR3aa: CASSLTGTANTEAFF; CDR3nt: TGTGCCAGCAGCTTAACTGGGACAGCTAACACTGAAGCTTTCTTT; abundance: few; d_gene: TRBD1; v_gene: TRBV11-3; j_gene: TRBJ1-1
CDR3aa: CASINRGQGGYTF; CDR3nt: TGTGCCAGCATCAACAGGGGACAGGGAGGCTACACCTTC; abundance: -; d_gene: TRBD1; v_gene: TRBV6-5; j_gene: TRBJ1-2
CDR3aa: CSVDDRGNEQFF; CDR3nt: TGCAGCGTTGACGACAGAGGGAATGAGCAGTTCTTC; abundance: -; d_gene: -; v_gene: TRBV29-1; j_gene: TRBJ2-1
CDR3aa: CASSQSNTGELFF; CDR3nt: TGTGCCAGCAGCCAATCGAACACCGGGGAGCTGTTTTTT; abundance: -; d_gene: -; v_gene: TRBV16; j_gene: TRBJ2-2